The T cell receptor (beta chain) under discussion was sequenced for a study of lymphopenia after photon versus proton radiotherapy. Findings and caveats of the study: Under photons, naive T cells and diversity fell while effector/memory populations rose. Larger post-nadir TCR diversity loss correlated inversely with survival in deceased patients. Survival link was tested only in deceased patients; proton benefit remains a possibility. After the lymphocyte nadir, photon-treated repertoires showed oligoclonal expansion, especially of CD8+ Temra cells.

Of note for this clone: As yet, its antigen is unknown.

Using immunoSEQ multiplex PCR, the repertoire was profiled, and TCRdb retains in-frame clones only, with some absent. The repertoire holds about 53,000 clones, with 80% to 90% as singletons. The sequence derives from a man aged 45-65 years with gastric cancer. Sequencing used peripheral blood, obtained from a patient treated with photon-based radiotherapy.

The CDR3 loop is CASSFPVGGAYEQYF. DNA of the CDR3: TGTGCCAGCAGCTTCCCCGTTGGCGGGGCGTACGAGCAGTACTTC. The chain is built from TRBV7-8 and TRBJ2-7, with D perhaps TRBD2 (6 bases). Germline CDR1 reads SGHVS; CDR2 reads FQNEAQ. There are 15 residues in the CDR3. V was clipped by 3 bases and J by 4 bases, with 16 bases between them.